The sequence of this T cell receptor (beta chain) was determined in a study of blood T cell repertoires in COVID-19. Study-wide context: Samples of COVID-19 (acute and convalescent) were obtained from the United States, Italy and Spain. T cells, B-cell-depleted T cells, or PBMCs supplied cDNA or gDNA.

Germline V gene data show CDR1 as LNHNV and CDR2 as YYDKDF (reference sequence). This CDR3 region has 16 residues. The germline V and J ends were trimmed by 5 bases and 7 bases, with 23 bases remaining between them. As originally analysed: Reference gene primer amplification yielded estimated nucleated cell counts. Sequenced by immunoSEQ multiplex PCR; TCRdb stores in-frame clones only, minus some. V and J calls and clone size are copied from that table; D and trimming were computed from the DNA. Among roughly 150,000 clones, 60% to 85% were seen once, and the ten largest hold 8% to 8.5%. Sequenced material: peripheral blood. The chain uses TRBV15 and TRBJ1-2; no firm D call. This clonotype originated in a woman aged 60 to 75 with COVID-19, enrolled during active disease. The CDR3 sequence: CATSPTTSTLYGGYTF. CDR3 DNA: TGTGCCACCAGCCCGACAACGTCGACCTTATACGGTGGCTACACCTTC.